Listed here are 25 T cell receptor beta chains from one sample, sequenced in a study of human T cells and chemical hapten exposure. One entry per CDR3 protein results from TCRdb running MiXCR on the RACE reads. The profile shows 57,000 or so distinct CDR3 sequences, around 11% of them singletons. The time point denotes: pre-sensitization, week 0. This sample's treatment: therapeutic diphenylcyclopropenone sensitization with weekly scalp DPC. The specimen was whole blood, collected in connection with sensitization to the hapten diphenylcyclopropenone (DPC). The origin of the receptors is a woman in her thirties or forties with alopecia areata. Some clones in this sample may be carry-over from other donors' samples.

On this clonotype itself: A read error is possible here, since a much larger clone lies one base away. The gene calls are TRBV10-1 and TRBJ2-1; TRBD1 is a possible D gene (6 bases). Trimming removed 2 bases at V and 3 bases at J, with 11 bases between. The CDR3 runs 15 residues. CDR1 is WNHNN, CDR2 SYGVQD, per germline (reference sequence). Written as DNA, the CDR3 is TGCGCCAGCAGTGAGAGGACAGCCCGCTACAATGAGCAGTTCTTC. Amino acid sequence: CASSERTARYNEQFF.

Only a few counts were recorded for this clonotype. The rearrangement joins TRBV6-1 to TRBJ2-1, with D unclear. Deletions cut 6 bases from V and 12 bases from J, with 15 bases between. CDR1 is MNHNS, CDR2 SASEGT, per germline. CDR3 length: 12 amino acids. CDR3 in amino acids: CASRTDRPGQFF. CDR3 sequence (DNA): TGTGCCAGCAGAACAGATCGGCCCGGGCAGTTCTTC.

This clonotype has ten or more counts. The chain recombines TRBV27 with TRBJ1-5, with 8 nucleotides matching TRBD1. Germline V gene lookup returns CDR1 MNHEY and CDR2 SMNVEV (reference sequence). The J segment lost 7 bases and the V segment lost 9 bases, leaving 8 bases of the junction unmatched. This CDR3 has 13 amino acids. For the CDR3, the DNA is TGTGCCAGTAGGCGGACAGGGAACCAGCCCCAGCATTTT. It codes for CASRRTGNQPQHF.

The chain links TRBV11-2 to TRBJ2-1; D could derive from TRBD1 or TRBD2 (6 bases each). The CDR3 loop spans 16 amino acids. V lost 5 bases to trimming and J lost 4 bases, with 18 bases between them. Germline V lookup: CDR1 SGHAT, CDR2 FQNNGV. For the CDR3, the DNA is TGTGCCAGCAGCCCGCCGGGGCTAGGGGGGTACAATGAGCAGTTCTTC. Its translation is CASSPPGLGGYNEQFF.

In this sample, this clonotype turned up a few times. The chain recombines TRBV18 with TRBJ2-7; D unclear. CDR3 size: 15 residues. Trimming removed 2 bases at V and 3 bases at J, with 14 bases between. CDR1 is KGHSH, CDR2 LQKENI, per germline. In DNA, the CDR3 is TGTGCCAGCTCACCAAAAACAAACAGTCACTACGAGCAGTACTTC. Translating gives CASSPKTNSHYEQYF.

This clonotype was detected ten times or more. The gene calls are TRBV12-3 or TRBV12-4 and TRBJ2-7; D might be TRBD2 (6 bases). This CDR3 spans 13 amino acids. V was clipped by 6 bases and J by 3 bases, with 12 bases between them. The CDR3 is CASRLGTLYEQYF. The CDR3, as DNA: TGTGCCAGCAGGCTCGGGACTCTCTACGAGCAGTACTTC.

This clonotype showed up many times. The rearrangement joins TRBV30 to TRBJ2-2; 8 bases agree with TRBD2. The CDR3 totals 16 residues. J was trimmed by 0 bases and V by 5 bases; bases with no gene match: 8. Germline values: CDR1 GTSNPN, CDR2 SVGIG (reference sequence). The DNA for the CDR3 is TGTGCCTGGGGGCGCCAAGCGGGAGCGAACACCGGGGAGCTGTTTTTT. Protein: CAWGRQAGANTGELFF.

A word on this clonotype: One base away lies a much larger clone, so this may be a sequencing read error. The J gene is TRBJ1-2, the V gene TRBV6-1; TRBD1 aligns across 8 bases. The CDR3 has 13 residues. In germline, CDR1 is MNHNS, CDR2 SASEGT. The ends lost 8 bases at V and 0 bases at J; junction bases unmatched: 2. The CDR3 loop reads CASVDRANYGYTF. CDR3 DNA: TGTGCCAGCGTGGACAGGGCTAACTATGGCTACACCTTC.

This clonotype was observed many times. This sequence joins TRBV12-3 or TRBV12-4 and TRBJ1-1; tentatively, D is TRBD1 (5 bases). The ends were cut back, 5 bases at V and 5 bases at J, with 12 bases in the middle. The CDR3 contains 13 residues. The CDR3 loop is CASSPDSGTEAFF. In nucleotides, the CDR3 is TGTGCCAGCAGTCCCGACAGTGGTACTGAAGCTTTCTTT.

The chain joins TRBV7-9 to TRBJ2-1, with TRBD2 identical over 12 bases. Germline CDR1 reads SEHNR; CDR2 reads FQNEAQ (reference sequence). This CDR3 contains 15 residues. V trimming: 3 bases; J trimming: 8 bases; junction bases outside the gene matches: 5. In DNA, the CDR3 is TGTGCCAGCAGCTTCCCTAGCGGGGGGGCATATGAGCAGTTCTTC. It specifies CASSFPSGGAYEQFF.

Ten or more counts support this clonotype. The CDR3 DNA sequence: TGTGCCAGTTTAGGGGGCTCCGAGGGCTATGGCTACACCTTC. Translation gives CASLGGSEGYGYTF. The V and J genes are TRBV28 and TRBJ1-2, with 7 bases fitting TRBD1. Germline CDR1 is MDHEN and CDR2 is SYDVKM. V gave up 9 bases and J gave up 4 bases; unmatched junction bases: 11. The length of the CDR3 is 14 residues.

This clonotype was counted a few times. The gene calls are TRBV16 and TRBJ2-4; D unclear. Germline lookup yields CDR1 KGHSY and CDR2 FQNENV. This CDR3 spans 17 amino acids. V was trimmed by 0 bases and J by 0 bases, leaving 12 bases between them. The CDR3 DNA reads as TGTGCCAGCAGCCAATCAGAGCTGAGACTAGCCAAAAACATTCAGTACTTC. Translating gives CASSQSELRLAKNIQYF.

This chain links TRBV7-6 with TRBJ1-1; D might be TRBD1 (5 bases). The V end lost 3 bases, the J end lost 1 base, and 21 bases lay between the germline ends. This CDR3 comprises 18 residues. Per germline, CDR1 SGHVS and CDR2 FNYEAQ. The CDR3 here is CASSLETTGGWRNTEAFF. CDR3 DNA sequence: TGTGCCAGCAGCTTGGAGACAACAGGCGGTTGGAGGAACACTGAAGCTTTCTTT.

In this sample, this clonotype turned up a few times. The CDR3 sequence: CASSFQLDRNSYEQYF. The CDR3 DNA sequence: TGTGCCAGCAGTTTTCAACTCGACAGAAATTCCTACGAGCAGTACTTC. This rearrangement joins TRBV6-2 or TRBV6-3 to TRBJ2-7, with TRBD1 as a possible D gene (5 bases). CDR1 is MNHEY, CDR2 SVGEGT, per germline. The CDR3 is 16 residues long. V was shortened by 4 bases and J by 1 base, with 17 bases between the two germline ends.

The CDR3 is CASSPNRADTEAFF. The CDR3 nucleotides read TGCGCCAGCAGCCCTAACAGGGCGGACACTGAAGCTTTCTTT. This chain links TRBV5-1 with TRBJ1-1, with D tentatively TRBD1 (6 bases). The CDR3 is 14 amino acids. With 4 bases removed from V and 3 bases from J, the gap between germline ends came to 13 bases. The germline V gene encodes CDR1 SGHRS and CDR2 YFSETQ.

This clonotype was seen repeatedly, ten times or more. The CDR3 nucleotides are TGTGCCAGCAGCTCACCGGACCAAAACATTCAGTACTTC. Translating it yields CASSSPDQNIQYF. This sequence joins TRBV5-4 and TRBJ2-4; no firm D call. This CDR3 is 13 amino acids long. The germline CDR1 and CDR2 sequences are SGHNT and YYREEE (reference sequence). V gave up 3 bases and J gave up 5 bases, with 9 bases separating them.

The chain uses TRBV5-5 and TRBJ2-3, with 8 bases lining up with TRBD1. Germline V gene data show CDR1 as SGHKS and CDR2 as YYEKEE (reference sequence). The CDR3 contains 14 residues. V lost 4 bases to trimming and J lost 3 bases; unmatched junction nucleotides: 4. This CDR3 reads CASSVTGGTDTQYF. The CDR3 DNA sequence: TGTGCCAGCAGCGTTACAGGGGGAACAGATACGCAGTATTTT.

This clonotype was recorded many times. This chain joins TRBV6-2 or TRBV6-3 and TRBJ2-1; a weak D match, TRBD1 (6 bases). The V end lost 6 bases, the J end lost 6 bases, and 27 bases lay between the germline ends. Germline V lookup: CDR1 MNHEY, CDR2 SVGEGT. The CDR3 is made up of 18 amino acids. CDR3 DNA sequence: TGTGCCAGCAGAGAGTTAAGAGGTGGTTACAAACAGGGCAATGAGCAGTTCTTC. It is translated as CASRELRGGYKQGNEQFF.

This chain links TRBV11-2 with TRBJ2-7; D uncertain. Germline lookup yields CDR1 SGHAT and CDR2 FQNNGV. V was cut by 1 base and J by 3 bases, with 10 bases left in between. The CDR3 consists of 14 residues. The CDR3 loop is CASSLVAIHYEQYF. As DNA, the CDR3 is TGTGCCAGCAGCTTAGTCGCTATTCACTACGAGCAGTACTTC.

The chain has TRBV7-2 and TRBJ2-1; 12 bases line up with TRBD1. Trimming removed 1 base from V and 6 bases from J; junction bases left unmatched: 4. There are 16 residues in the CDR3. Germline V gene data show CDR1 as SGHTA and CDR2 as FQGNSA. CDR3 bases: TGTGCCAGCAGCTTAGTTGGGACAGGGGGCTTCAATGAGCAGTTCTTC. This sequence encodes CASSLVGTGGFNEQFF. The complete variable domain, with remaining parts taken from reference TRBV7-2 and TRBJ2-1, reads GAGVSQSPSNKVTEKGKDVELRCDPISGHTALYWYRQSLGQGLEFLIYFQGNSAPDKSGLPSDRFSAERTGGSVSTLTIQRTQQEDSAVYLCASSLVGTGGFNEQFFGPGTRLTVL.

This clonotype was seen ten or more times. The V call is TRBV20-1, the J call TRBJ2-3, with a tentative D call TRBD2 (6 bases). V lost 2 bases and J 3 bases, leaving 15 bases between the germline ends. Germline-derived CDR1 and CDR2 are DFQATT and SNEGSKA (reference sequence). This CDR3 spans 15 amino acids. CDR3 nucleotide sequence: TGCAGTGCTAGAATCTCCGGGACTGCTACAGATACGCAGTATTTT. Its protein is CSARISGTATDTQYF.

The CDR3 loop is CASSLGRRRDNEQFF. The DNA of the CDR3 is TGTGCCAGCAGTTTGGGAAGGCGCAGGGACAATGAGCAGTTCTTC. The chain joins TRBV12-3 or TRBV12-4 to TRBJ2-1, with D possibly TRBD1 on 5 matching bases. V lost 3 bases, J lost 5 bases, and 14 bases lay in between. CDR3 size: 15 residues.

This clonotype was found a few times. The chain carries TRBV2 and TRBJ2-7; D might be TRBD1 (5 bases). This CDR3 has 14 amino acids. The V gene lost 5 bases and the J gene lost 5 bases, with 16 bases spanning the gap. From germline, CDR1 is SNHLY and CDR2 FYNNEI. CDR3 protein: CASSSRGLRNEQYF. The CDR3 DNA reads TGTGCCAGCAGTTCAAGGGGATTGAGAAACGAGCAGTACTTC.

This clonotype occurred a few times. The chain employs TRBV11-1 and TRBJ2-2; D might be TRBD1 (6 bases). Germline V gene data show CDR1 as SGHAT and CDR2 as FQDESV (reference sequence). The CDR3 has 15 amino acids. Deletions cut 5 bases from V and 4 bases from J, with 14 bases between. The CDR3 DNA reads TGTGCCAGCAGCAGGCAGGGGCCTGGCACCGGGGAGCTGTTTTTT. This encodes CASSRQGPGTGELFF.

This clonotype was detected ten times or more. The rearrangement joins TRBV7-8 to TRBJ1-4; TRBD1 might be the D (5 bases). The CDR3 runs 16 residues. The V gene's germline CDR1 is SGHVS and CDR2 FQNEAQ. Trimming cost V 4 bases and J 5 bases, with 17 bases left between them. This CDR3 reads CASSSQGSVYNEKLFF. For the CDR3, the DNA is TGTGCCAGCAGCTCCCAGGGTAGCGTGTACAATGAAAAACTGTTTTTT.